These 14 T cell receptor beta chains were sequenced from one sample in a study of blood T cell repertoires in COVID-19. Measured with immunoSEQ multiplex PCR; TCRdb has only the in-frame clones, and not every one. The repertoire holds tens of thousands of clones, over 60% seen once, with 6% to 8.5% in the top ten. The sequencing input was peripheral blood. The receptor set was obtained from a man in his 70s with acute or convalescent COVID-19.

The V gene is TRBV2, the J gene TRBJ1-6; no clear D. With 1 base removed from V and 8 bases from J, the gap between germline ends came to 6 bases. Looked up from germline, CDR1 is SNHLY and CDR2 is FYNNEI. This CDR3 region has 13 residues. The CDR3 region is CASSEDGYSPLHF. The CDR3 coding sequence is TGTGCCAGCAGTGAAGACGGGTATTCACCCCTCCACTTT. The full variable domain, in which reference TRBV2 and TRBJ1-6 provide the parts outside the CDR3, is EPEVTQTPSHQVTQMGQEVILRCVPISNHLYFYWYRQILGQKVEFLVSFYNNEISEKSEIFDDQFSVERPDGSNFTLKIRSTKLEDSAMYFCASSEDGYSPLHFGNGTRLTVT.

This clone was seen a single time. The V call is TRBV5-5, the J call TRBJ1-4; unclear D gene. V lost 2 bases and J 5 bases, leaving 16 bases between the germline ends. The CDR3 contains 16 residues. From germline, CDR1 is SGHKS and CDR2 YYEKEE (reference sequence). This CDR3 reads CASSFSHTYLNEKLFF. As DNA, the CDR3 is TGTGCCAGCAGCTTCTCCCATACTTATTTAAATGAAAAACTGTTTTTT.

V and J are TRBV11-3 and TRBJ2-1; D is possibly TRBD1 (5 bases). V lost 3 bases, J lost 10 bases, and 13 bases lay in between. The CDR3 covers 13 residues. In germline, CDR1 is SGHNT, CDR2 YENEEA. In nucleotides, the CDR3 is TGTGCCAGCAGCTTGCCTGGGGCAGCCGAGCAGTTCTTC. The encoded protein is CASSLPGAAEQFF.

The chain combines TRBV18 with TRBJ1-3, with TRBD1 as a possible D gene (5 bases). Looked up from germline, CDR1 is KGHSH and CDR2 is LQKENI. CDR3 length: 15 amino acids. Between the trimmed V and J ends, which lost 6 bases and 3 bases, there was a span of 15 bases. CDR3 coding DNA: TGTGCCAGCTCCCTCGGAAGGGGTCATGGAAACACCATATATTTT. Amino acids: CASSLGRGHGNTIYF.

This chain links TRBV6-5 with TRBJ2-2, with TRBD1 matching over 8 bases. The CDR3 has 15 residues. Looked up from germline, CDR1 is MNHEY and CDR2 is SVGAGI. Trimming at V came to 6 bases and at J to 6 bases, leaving 9 bases not matched to a gene. CDR3 in DNA: TGTGCCAGCAGGTTGTTTGGACAGGGAGCCGGGGAGCTGTTTTTT. Protein product: CASRLFGQGAGELFF.

This chain links TRBV28 with TRBJ1-5, with TRBD1 matching 8 bases. V was pared by 5 bases and J by 4 bases, with 7 bases of the junction left unmatched. The CDR3 extends over 15 amino acids. From germline, CDR1 is MDHEN and CDR2 SYDVKM. In DNA form, the CDR3 reads TGTGCCAGCAGTACCCTTGGGACAGGAAATCAGCCCCAGCATTTT. It specifies CASSTLGTGNQPQHF.

CDR3 region: CASSRKGQDSYEQYF. The CDR3 nucleotides are TGCGCCAGCAGCCGCAAAGGACAAGACTCCTACGAGCAGTACTTC. This rearrangement joins TRBV5-1 to TRBJ2-7; D might be TRBD1 (5 bases). CDR3 length: 15 residues. CDR1 is SGHRS and CDR2 is YFSETQ in the germline V gene. Between the trimmed V and J ends, which lost 4 bases and 0 bases, there was a span of 14 bases.

Here the CDR3 DNA reads TGTGCCAGCAGCTTGGGACTAGCGGGAGGACCCACTAGCACAGATACGCAGTATTTT. Its protein product is CASSLGLAGGPTSTDTQYF. The chain has TRBV7-3 and TRBJ2-3, with 15 bases identical to TRBD2. Germline CDR1 and CDR2: SGHTA and FQGTGA. J lost 0 bases, V lost 3 bases, and 7 bases had no gene match. This CDR3 has 19 residues.

The J gene is TRBJ1-5, the V gene TRBV28; 7 bases align to TRBD1. J gave up 6 bases and V 5 bases, and 7 bases lay outside the gene matches. CDR1 MDHEN and CDR2 SYDVKM come from the germline V gene. The CDR3 contains 14 residues. CDR3 sequence: CASSPRQGSQPQHF. The CDR3 DNA reads as TGTGCCAGCAGTCCTAGACAGGGATCTCAGCCCCAGCATTTT.

The V and J genes are TRBV14 and TRBJ2-2, with D uncertain. CDR1 is SGHDN and CDR2 is FVKESK in the germline V gene. V was trimmed by 4 bases and J by 6 bases, leaving 6 bases between them. The CDR3 consists of 12 residues. CDR3 residues: CASSLRAGELFF. The CDR3 nucleotides are TGTGCCAGCAGCCTCCGGGCCGGGGAGCTGTTTTTT.

This clone ranks as medium-sized (0.01 to 0.1%). This chain uses TRBV4-1 with TRBJ1-2; 12 bases match TRBD1. J lost 13 bases, V lost 3 bases, and 12 bases had no gene match. Per the germline V gene, CDR1 is MGHRA and CDR2 is YSYEKL. This CDR3 spans 15 amino acids. For the CDR3, the DNA is TGCGCCAGCAGCCAGCTTCAACCGGGACAGGGGGCTGCCACCTTC. Translated: CASSQLQPGQGAATF.

This chain links TRBV19 with TRBJ1-2, with D possibly matching TRBD1 (5 bases). The CDR3 has 15 amino acids. V was trimmed by 2 bases and J by 8 bases, leaving 18 bases between them. Per germline, CDR1 LNHDA and CDR2 SQIVND (reference sequence). The DNA of the CDR3 is TGTGCCAGTAGTATATTTACGGACAAACAAAGGGGCTACACCTTC. Translating it yields CASSIFTDKQRGYTF.

This rearrangement joins TRBV19 to TRBJ1-5; no firm D call. Trimming removed 6 bases from V and 1 base from J, with 10 bases in between. Germline-derived CDR1 and CDR2 are LNHDA and SQIVND (reference sequence). The CDR3 has 14 amino acids. DNA of the CDR3: TGTGCCAGTAGGCCCACAGACAGCAATCAGCCCCAGCATTTT. It translates to CASRPTDSNQPQHF. Drawing the rest from reference TRBV19 and TRBJ1-5, the complete variable domain is DGGITQSPKYLFRKEGQNVTLSCEQNLNHDAMYWYRQDPGQGLRLIYYSQIVNDFQKGDIAEGYSVSREKKESFPLTVTSAQKNPTAFYLCASRPTDSNQPQHFGDGTRLSIL.

In this sample, this clone turned up a few times. The V and J genes are TRBV12-5 and TRBJ1-5, with 8 bases aligning to TRBD1. The CDR3 runs to 14 residues. With V trimmed by 5 bases and J by 5 bases, 5 bases remained unmatched. From germline, CDR1 is LGHNT and CDR2 FRNRAP. In DNA form, the CDR3 reads TGTGCTAGTGGTGGATTGACAGGGGATCAGCCCCAGCATTTT. It encodes CASGGLTGDQPQHF.